This T cell receptor (beta chain) is from a study of OX40 agonist ivuxolimab in advanced cancers. Trimming removed 7 bases at V and 8 bases at J, with 14 bases between. CDR1 is DFQATT and CDR2 is SNEGSKA in the germline V gene (reference sequence). This CDR3 is built from 11 residues. A word on this clone: Its target is not known.

Overall study results and limits: Relative to CD4+, CD8+ T cells held more expanded clones on average.

Data came from immunoSEQ multiplex PCR; TCRdb stores just in-frame clones and leaves some out. Here the sample spans over 55,000 clones, about 88% being singletons. This clonotype was sampled from an adult with an advanced solid tumor such as melanoma, head and neck, liver or kidney cancer. The chain links TRBV20-1 to TRBJ1-2, with D possibly matching TRBD1 (6 bases). The sequenced sample was CD4+ or CD8+ T cells sorted from blood, obtained in a trial of the OX40 agonist ivuxolimab. The CDR3 DNA is TGCAGTGGGGGAACAGGGCTCGGCTACACCTTC. Its protein product is CSGGTGLGYTF.